The T cell receptor beta chain under discussion was sequenced for a study of technical replicates of blood from a handful of donors. Only in-frame clones appear in the TCRdb table, and some are missing; sequencing was by immunoSEQ multiplex PCR. Altogether tens of thousands of clones are present, 90% to 95% being singletons, with the ten largest covering around 0.24%. The CDR3 runs to 15 residues. The V gene lost 5 bases and the J gene lost 7 bases, with 20 bases spanning the gap. Germline lookup yields CDR1 SGHAT and CDR2 FQNNGV. The source material was T cells isolated from PBMCs. The origin of this receptor is a human donor in good health. The rearrangement uses TRBV11-2 and TRBJ1-2; D remains ambiguous. The CDR3: CASSPRGPEVSGYTF. The CDR3, as DNA: TGTGCCAGCAGCCCCCGGGGTCCGGAGGTCTCTGGCTACACCTTC.